This note documents a single TCR beta chain sequence. Naivety among CD8 cells was defined by CD45RO negativity and positive CCR7 selection, thereby excluding terminally differentiated effector memory CD45RA+ cells. The entry originates in a study of shared clonotypes between healthy human individuals. The V segment lost 5 bases and the J segment 3 bases; nucleotides outside the gene matches: 4. Per the germline V gene, CDR1 is MNHNS and CDR2 is SASEGT. This CDR3 has 13 residues. The assay was immunoSEQ multiplex PCR, and TCRdb's table has in-frame clones only and misses some. The sample holds 1.5 million to 2.5 million clones, approximately 94% seen once.

The receptor comes from a man between 18 and 35 years old in good health. Sequencing was done on a sample of naive CD8+ T cells sorted from blood. The chain recombines TRBV6-1 with TRBJ2-7; 7 nucleotides agree with TRBD1. CDR3 sequence: CASSQWDSYEQYF. For the CDR3, the DNA is TGTGCCAGCAGTCAATGGGACAGCTACGAGCAGTACTTC.